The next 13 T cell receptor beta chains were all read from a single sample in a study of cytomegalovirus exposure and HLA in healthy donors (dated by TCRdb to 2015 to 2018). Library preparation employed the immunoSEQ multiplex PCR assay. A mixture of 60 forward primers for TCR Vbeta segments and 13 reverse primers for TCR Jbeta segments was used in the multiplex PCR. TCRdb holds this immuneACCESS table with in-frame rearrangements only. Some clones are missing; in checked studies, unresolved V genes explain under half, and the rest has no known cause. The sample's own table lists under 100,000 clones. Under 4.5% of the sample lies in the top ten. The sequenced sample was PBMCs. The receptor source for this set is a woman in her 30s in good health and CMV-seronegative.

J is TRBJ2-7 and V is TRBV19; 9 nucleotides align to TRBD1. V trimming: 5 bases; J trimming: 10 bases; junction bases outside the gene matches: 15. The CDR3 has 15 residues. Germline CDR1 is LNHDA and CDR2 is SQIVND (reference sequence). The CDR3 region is CASSSTRTGVGLQYF. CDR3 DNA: TGTGCCAGTAGTTCGACCAGGACAGGGGTGGGTCTACAGTACTTC.

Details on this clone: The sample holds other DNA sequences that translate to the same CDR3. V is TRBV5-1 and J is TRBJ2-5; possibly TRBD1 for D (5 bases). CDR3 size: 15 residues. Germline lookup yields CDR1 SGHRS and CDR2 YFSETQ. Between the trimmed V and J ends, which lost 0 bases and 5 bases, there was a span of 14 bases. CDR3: CASSLDLGLSETQYF. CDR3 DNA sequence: TGCGCCAGCAGCTTGGATCTGGGGCTGTCGGAGACCCAGTACTTC.

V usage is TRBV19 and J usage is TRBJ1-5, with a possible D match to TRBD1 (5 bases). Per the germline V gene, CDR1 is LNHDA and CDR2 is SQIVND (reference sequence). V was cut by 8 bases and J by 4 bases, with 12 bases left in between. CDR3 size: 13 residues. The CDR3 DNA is TGTGCCAGTCAGTACGGGGGAAATCAGCCCCAGCATTTT. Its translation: CASQYGGNQPQHF.

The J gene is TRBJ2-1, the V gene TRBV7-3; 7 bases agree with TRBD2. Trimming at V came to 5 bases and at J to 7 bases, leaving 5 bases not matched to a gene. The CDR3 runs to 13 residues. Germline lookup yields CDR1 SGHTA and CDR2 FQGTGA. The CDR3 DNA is TGTGCCAGCAGCCTCGCGGGGGTAAATGAGCAGTTCTTC. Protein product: CASSLAGVNEQFF.

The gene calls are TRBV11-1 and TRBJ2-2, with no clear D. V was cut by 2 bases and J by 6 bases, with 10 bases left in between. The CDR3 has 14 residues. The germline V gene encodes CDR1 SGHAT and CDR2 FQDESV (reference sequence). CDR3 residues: CASSLTGTPGELFF. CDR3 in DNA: TGTGCCAGCAGCTTAACGGGTACCCCCGGGGAGCTGTTTTTT.

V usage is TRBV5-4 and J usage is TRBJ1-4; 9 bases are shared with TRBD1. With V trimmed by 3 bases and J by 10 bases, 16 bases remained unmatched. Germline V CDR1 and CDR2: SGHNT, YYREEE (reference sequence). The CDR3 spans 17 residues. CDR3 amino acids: CASSSAGTGWESGKLFF. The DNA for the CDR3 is TGTGCCAGCAGCTCCGCCGGGACAGGGTGGGAAAGTGGAAAACTGTTTTTT.

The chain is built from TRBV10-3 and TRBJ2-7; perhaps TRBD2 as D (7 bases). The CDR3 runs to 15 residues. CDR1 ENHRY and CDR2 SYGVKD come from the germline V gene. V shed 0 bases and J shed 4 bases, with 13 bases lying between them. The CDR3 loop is CAISESGGAWYEQYF. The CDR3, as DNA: TGTGCCATCAGTGAGTCAGGGGGGGCGTGGTACGAGCAGTACTTC.

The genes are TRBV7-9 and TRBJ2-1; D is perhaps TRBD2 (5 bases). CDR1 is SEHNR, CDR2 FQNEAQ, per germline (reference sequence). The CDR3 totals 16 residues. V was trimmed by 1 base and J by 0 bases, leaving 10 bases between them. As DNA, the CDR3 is TGTGCCAGCAGCTTAGGCCCCGGAGGCTCCTACAATGAGCAGTTCTTC. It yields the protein CASSLGPGGSYNEQFF.

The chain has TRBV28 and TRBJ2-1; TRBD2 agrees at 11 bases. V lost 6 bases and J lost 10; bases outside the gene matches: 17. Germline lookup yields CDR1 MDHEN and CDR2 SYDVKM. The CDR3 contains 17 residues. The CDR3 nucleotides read TGTGCCAGCAGCCTATTTGGGTGGACTAGCGGGCAGCGAGAGCAGTTCTTC. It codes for CASSLFGWTSGQREQFF. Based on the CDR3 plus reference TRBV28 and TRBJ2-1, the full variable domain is DVKVTQSSRYLVKRTGEKVFLECVQDMDHENMFWYRQDPGLGLRLIYFSYDVKMKEKGDIPEGYSVSREKKERFSLILESASTNQTSMYLCASSLFGWTSGQREQFFGPGTRLTVL.

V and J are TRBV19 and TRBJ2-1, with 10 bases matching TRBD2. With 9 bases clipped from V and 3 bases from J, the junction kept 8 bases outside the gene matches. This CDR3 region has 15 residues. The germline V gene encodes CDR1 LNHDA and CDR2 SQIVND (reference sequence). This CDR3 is CASGGVAGGYNEQFF. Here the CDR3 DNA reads TGTGCCAGCGGAGGCGTAGCGGGAGGCTACAATGAGCAGTTCTTC.

The CDR3, as DNA: TGCGCCAGCAGCCCCCACGAGGGCTACAATGAGCAGTTCTTC. Translated: CASSPHEGYNEQFF. The chain couples TRBV4-1 to TRBJ2-1; D is perhaps TRBD2 (5 bases). The CDR3 is made up of 14 amino acids. CDR1 MGHRA and CDR2 YSYEKL come from the germline V gene. V lost 4 bases and J 3 bases, leaving 10 bases between the germline ends.

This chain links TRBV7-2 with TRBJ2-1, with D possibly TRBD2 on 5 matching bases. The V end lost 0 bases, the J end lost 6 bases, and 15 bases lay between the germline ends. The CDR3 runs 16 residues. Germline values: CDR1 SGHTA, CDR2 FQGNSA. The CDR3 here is CASSLAASGAGNEQFF. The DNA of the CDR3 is TGTGCCAGCAGCTTAGCTGCTTCGGGCGCGGGCAATGAGCAGTTCTTC. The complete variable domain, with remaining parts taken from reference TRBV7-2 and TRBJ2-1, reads GAGVSQSPSNKVTEKGKDVELRCDPISGHTALYWYRQSLGQGLEFLIYFQGNSAPDKSGLPSDRFSAERTGGSVSTLTIQRTQQEDSAVYLCASSLAASGAGNEQFFGPGTRLTVL.

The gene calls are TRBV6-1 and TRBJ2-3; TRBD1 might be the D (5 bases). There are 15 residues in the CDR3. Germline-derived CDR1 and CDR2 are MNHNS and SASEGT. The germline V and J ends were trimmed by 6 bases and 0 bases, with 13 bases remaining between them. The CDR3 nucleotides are TGTGCCAGCAGAGGGGCGGCATCTAGCACAGATACGCAGTATTTT. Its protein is CASRGAASSTDTQYF.